The 28 T cell receptor beta chains below come from one sample, sequenced in a study of control samples from healthy donors and cancer patients. Profiled with immunoSEQ multiplex PCR; TCRdb holds only in-frame clones, not every one. The sample has some 150,000 clones; about 93% are singletons. Sequencing was done on a sample of blood. The receptors shown here come from a man between 50 and 59 years old in good health.

The rearrangement joins TRBV21-1 to TRBJ2-7; whether TRBD1, the table's D call, matches the DNA was not checked. TRBV21-1 is labeled a pseudogene. This CDR3 has 15 amino acids. The DNA of the CDR3 is TGTGCCAGCAGCAAAAGGGGACAGGGGGTCAACGAGCAGTACTTC. Translating gives CASSKRGQGVNEQYF.

The V and J genes are TRBV18 and TRBJ2-6, with 8 bases lining up with TRBD1. The CDR3 spans 14 residues. Looked up from germline, CDR1 is KGHSH and CDR2 is LQKENI. With V trimmed by 9 bases and J by 2 bases, 3 bases remained unmatched. The CDR3 nucleotides read TGTGCCAGTCACAGGGGGACTGGGGCCAACGTCCTGACTTTC. It translates to CASHRGTGANVLTF.

J is TRBJ1-6 and V is TRBV5-1; D might be TRBD1 (6 bases). The CDR3 runs 17 residues. Trimming removed 0 bases from V and 0 bases from J, with 10 bases in between. Germline values: CDR1 SGHRS, CDR2 YFSETQ. In DNA, the CDR3 is TGCGCCAGCAGCTTGGCGGGGGGCACCTCCTATAATTCACCCCTCCACTTT. Its protein product is CASSLAGGTSYNSPLHF.

The V gene is TRBV3-1 (or the pseudogene TRBV3-2), the J gene TRBJ2-7, with D unclear. V was cut by 5 bases and J by 2 bases, with 13 bases left in between. Germline CDR1 reads LGHDT; CDR2 reads YNNKEL (reference sequence). The length of the CDR3 is 14 residues. CDR3 loop: CASSSPPATYEQYF. CDR3 in DNA: TGTGCCAGCAGCTCCCCCCCGGCGACCTACGAGCAGTACTTC.

The V and J genes are TRBV18 and TRBJ2-3; D perhaps matches TRBD1 (5 bases). Trimming removed 3 bases from V and 8 bases from J, with 15 bases in between. Germline V gene data show CDR1 as KGHSH and CDR2 as LQKENI. This CDR3 has 14 amino acids. Here the CDR3 DNA reads TGTGCCAGCTCACCCCTCAGGGATCCCCCTACGCAGTATTTT. As protein: CASSPLRDPPTQYF. Full variable domain (remainder filled in from reference TRBV18 and TRBJ2-3): NAGVMQNPRHLVRRRGQEARLRCSPMKGHSHVYWYRQLPEEGLKFMVYLQKENIIDESGMPKERFSAEFPKEGPSILRIQQVVRGDSAAYFCASSPLRDPPTQYFGPGTRLTVL.

There are a few counts of this clone. The genes are TRBV28 and TRBJ1-6; D not certain. The V gene lost 6 bases and the J gene lost 9 bases, with 18 bases spanning the gap. The CDR3 runs 15 residues. The germline gives CDR1 MDHEN, CDR2 SYDVKM. The CDR3 DNA follows: TGTGCCAGCAGATCCCAGGTGGGTTCAGCTTCACCCCTCCACTTT. It yields the protein CASRSQVGSASPLHF.

The rearrangement joins TRBV3-1 (or the pseudogene TRBV3-2) to TRBJ2-5; D possibly corresponds to TRBD2 (5 bases). From germline, CDR1 is LGHDT and CDR2 YNNKEL (reference sequence). Trimming stripped 4 bases from V and 4 bases from J, with 13 bases between. CDR3 length: 14 amino acids. The chain's CDR3 is CASSPGSGGETQYF. CDR3 nucleotides: TGTGCCAGCAGCCCTGGTTCAGGAGGAGAGACCCAGTACTTC.

V is TRBV10-3 and J is TRBJ2-5, with 13 positions matching TRBD2. The CDR3 length is 18 residues. V was pared by 6 bases and J by 5 bases, with 15 bases of the junction left unmatched. Germline V gene data show CDR1 as ENHRY and CDR2 as SYGVKD. The CDR3 region has the DNA TGTGCCATCAGCACTAGTCCCGGGACTAGCGGGGTCCGGGAGACCCAGTACTTC. Protein sequence: CAISTSPGTSGVRETQYF.

This clone appeared a single time. The rearrangement links TRBV19 to TRBJ2-4; 7 bases fit TRBD1. CDR3 length: 15 residues. CDR1 is LNHDA and CDR2 is SQIVND in the germline V gene (reference sequence). Losses at the gene ends were 4 bases for V and 7 bases for J; bases not matched to a gene: 10. This CDR3 is CASSTSQGQGNIQYF. DNA of the CDR3: TGTGCCAGTAGTACATCACAGGGGCAGGGGAACATTCAGTACTTC.

The chain uses TRBV15 and TRBJ1-3; 8 bases match TRBD1. Per the germline V gene, CDR1 is LNHNV and CDR2 is YYDKDF (reference sequence). CDR3 length: 14 residues. Unmatched junction bases numbered 10, after V lost 8 bases and J lost 7 bases. The CDR3 reads CATQMTGALNTIYF. The CDR3 nucleotides read TGTGCCACCCAGATGACAGGGGCGTTGAACACCATATATTTT. The complete variable domain, with remaining parts taken from reference TRBV15 and TRBJ1-3, reads DAMVIQNPRYQVTQFGKPVTLSCSQTLNHNVMYWYQQKSSQAPKLLFHYYDKDFNNEADTPDNFQSRRPNTSFCFLDIRSPGLGDTAMYLCATQMTGALNTIYFGEGSWLTVV.

The chain employs TRBV27 and TRBJ1-5, with TRBD1 matching 9 bases. V was clipped by 4 bases and J by 0 bases; unmatched bases: 7. The germline CDR1 and CDR2 sequences are MNHEY and SMNVEV (reference sequence). The CDR3 is 17 residues long. The CDR3 DNA follows: TGTGCCAGCAGTTCCACAGGGGGCTGGGATAGCAATCAGCCCCAGCATTTT. This translates into CASSSTGGWDSNQPQHF.

This chain joins TRBV5-1 and TRBJ2-7, with D possibly being TRBD1 or TRBD2 (5 bases each). Germline V gives CDR1 SGHRS, CDR2 YFSETQ. V lost 0 bases, J lost 7 bases, and 8 bases lay in between. The CDR3 runs 12 residues. The CDR3 protein is CASSLAGTEQYF. Written as DNA, the CDR3 is TGCGCCAGCAGCTTGGCTGGGACGGAGCAGTACTTC.

V gene TRBV27 combines with J gene TRBJ2-3, with 13 bases identical to TRBD2. CDR1 and CDR2 (germline): MNHEY, SMNVEV (reference sequence). The CDR3 sequence is 15 residues long. The V and J ends lost 7 bases and 5 bases, in that order; junction bases with no gene match: 6. Here the CDR3 reads CASKQLAGGRDTQYF. The CDR3 nucleotides read TGTGCCAGCAAACAACTAGCGGGAGGGAGAGATACGCAGTATTTT.

This chain uses TRBV7-8 with TRBJ1-1; possibly TRBD1 for D (5 bases). The CDR3 has 12 residues. The V gene's germline CDR1 is SGHVS and CDR2 FQNEAQ. V gave up 9 bases and J gave up 1 base, with 9 bases separating them. The CDR3 region has the DNA TGTGCCAGTCTGAGGGGGAACACTGAAGCTTTCTTT. Its protein is CASLRGNTEAFF.

The CDR3 region is CSASRGWNTEAFF. In DNA, the CDR3 is TGCAGTGCTAGTCGAGGGTGGAACACTGAAGCTTTCTTT. This chain connects TRBV20-1 to TRBJ1-1; D gene ambiguous. Germline CDR1 reads DFQATT; CDR2 reads SNEGSKA (reference sequence). V lost 3 bases to trimming and J lost 1 base, with 9 bases between them. This CDR3 has 13 residues.

The chain uses TRBV15 and TRBJ1-6; D is ambiguous. CDR1 and CDR2 from the germline V gene are LNHNV and YYDKDF (reference sequence). The V and J ends lost 3 bases and 7 bases respectively, with 4 bases between them. The CDR3 loop spans 12 amino acids. The CDR3 protein is CATSSRNSPLHF. In nucleotides, the CDR3 is TGTGCCACCAGCAGTCGAAATTCACCCCTCCACTTT.

V gene TRBV28 combines with J gene TRBJ1-1; unclear D gene. Germline CDR1 is MDHEN and CDR2 is SYDVKM. V was trimmed by 5 bases and J by 8 bases, leaving 9 bases between them. This CDR3 region has 11 residues. The CDR3 DNA is TGTGCCAGCAGTCCGACGGTCGAAGCTTTCTTT. It encodes CASSPTVEAFF.

CDR3 residues: CAWSASGHEQFF. The CDR3 DNA reads as TGTGCCTGGAGTGCCAGTGGCCATGAGCAGTTCTTC. The J gene is TRBJ2-1, the V gene TRBV30, with no clear D. Between the trimmed V and J ends, which lost 1 base and 8 bases, there was a span of 9 bases. Looked up from germline, CDR1 is GTSNPN and CDR2 is SVGIG (reference sequence). The CDR3 is 12 amino acids.

V and J are TRBV7-6 and TRBJ2-6; the D is unclear. The V end was cut by 5 bases, the J end by 0 bases, with 5 bases between. The CDR3 runs to 14 residues. From germline, CDR1 is SGHVS and CDR2 FNYEAQ. The CDR3 region is CASSRNSGANVLTF. The CDR3, as DNA: TGTGCCAGCAGCCGGAACTCTGGGGCCAACGTCCTGACTTTC.

The chain has TRBV5-4 and TRBJ2-7, with 7 bases that match TRBD1. The CDR3 has 15 residues. Trimming took 2 bases from V and 3 from J; bases not matched to a gene: 8. Germline V gene sequence: CDR1 SGHNT, CDR2 YYREEE (reference sequence). The CDR3 sequence is CASSLPTGQNYEQYF. In DNA, the CDR3 is TGTGCCAGCAGCTTACCTACGGGACAGAACTACGAGCAGTACTTC.

The V gene is TRBV15, the J gene TRBJ2-1; no clear D. Trimming stripped 5 bases from V and 6 bases from J, with 11 bases between. Per the germline V gene, CDR1 is LNHNV and CDR2 is YYDKDF (reference sequence). The CDR3 sequence is 13 residues long. This chain's CDR3 is CATSGWEINEQFF. In nucleotides, the CDR3 is TGTGCCACCAGCGGGTGGGAAATCAATGAGCAGTTCTTC. The full variable domain, in which reference TRBV15 and TRBJ2-1 provide the parts outside the CDR3, is DAMVIQNPRYQVTQFGKPVTLSCSQTLNHNVMYWYQQKSSQAPKLLFHYYDKDFNNEADTPDNFQSRRPNTSFCFLDIRSPGLGDTAMYLCATSGWEINEQFFGPGTRLTVL.

The chain is built from TRBV10-3 and TRBJ2-2, with 9 bases aligning to TRBD2. With 8 bases clipped from V and 4 bases from J, the junction kept 5 bases outside the gene matches. Per the germline V gene, CDR1 is ENHRY and CDR2 is SYGVKD. This CDR3 is 14 amino acids long. The CDR3 region has the DNA TGTGCCATCCCCGAGCGGGAGGCCACCGGGGAGCTGTTTTTT. It yields the protein CAIPEREATGELFF.

For the CDR3, the DNA is TGTGCCAGCAGTGAGGGACAGGGATTCGATTCACCCCTCCACTTT. This sequence encodes CASSEGQGFDSPLHF. The chain links TRBV6-4 to TRBJ1-6, with TRBD1 identical over 9 bases. The CDR3 sequence is 15 residues long. The germline gives CDR1 MRHNA, CDR2 SNTAGT. V lost 3 bases to trimming and J lost 8 bases; unmatched junction nucleotides: 5.

The CDR3 region is CATSRTGKSNQPQHF. In nucleotides, the CDR3 is TGTGCCACCTCCCGAACAGGGAAAAGCAATCAGCCCCAGCATTTT. The J gene is TRBJ1-5, the V gene TRBV24-1, with TRBD1 as a possible D gene (6 bases). From germline, CDR1 is KGHDR and CDR2 SFDVKD. There are 15 residues in the CDR3. The germline V and J ends were trimmed by 9 bases and 1 base, with 15 bases remaining between them.

This clone was seen once. V gene TRBV19 combines with J gene TRBJ2-1; D perhaps matches TRBD2 (6 bases). CDR1 is LNHDA and CDR2 is SQIVND in the germline V gene (reference sequence). The CDR3 is made up of 15 amino acids. V gave up 5 bases and J gave up 3 bases, with 14 bases separating them. CDR3 DNA sequence: TGTGCCAGTAGTCCCAAAGCGGACTACTACAATGAGCAGTTCTTC. Protein: CASSPKADYYNEQFF.

This clone was recorded once. The rearrangement links TRBV7-9 to TRBJ2-7; the D gene is possibly TRBD1 (5 bases). The germline V gene encodes CDR1 SEHNR and CDR2 FQNEAQ (reference sequence). The ends were cut back, 1 base at V and 0 bases at J, with 7 bases in the middle. This CDR3 contains 14 residues. CDR3 protein: CASSLGQFSYEQYF. CDR3 DNA sequence: TGTGCCAGCAGCTTAGGACAGTTCTCCTACGAGCAGTACTTC.

V usage is TRBV13 and J usage is TRBJ1-2; 10 positions match TRBD1. The germline V gene has CDR1 PRHDT and CDR2 FYEKMQ (reference sequence). The ends lost 2 bases at V and 5 bases at J; junction bases unmatched: 11. The CDR3 is 17 residues long. DNA for the CDR3: TGTGCCAGCAGCTTACAAAACCGGGACAGGGGACTATATGGCTACACCTTC. Protein product: CASSLQNRDRGLYGYTF.

V and J are TRBV9 and TRBJ1-4; D unclear. The V and J ends lost 0 bases and 5 bases respectively, with 11 bases between them. CDR1 is SGDLS and CDR2 is YYNGEE in the germline V gene. The CDR3 totals 15 residues. CDR3 region: CASSVGQSGNEKLFF. Here the CDR3 DNA reads TGTGCCAGCAGCGTAGGGCAGAGTGGGAATGAAAAACTGTTTTTT. Full variable domain (remainder filled in from reference TRBV9 and TRBJ1-4): DSGVTQTPKHLITATGQRVTLRCSPRSGDLSVYWYQQSLDQGLQFLIQYYNGEERAKGNILERFSAQQFPDLHSELNLSSLELGDSALYFCASSVGQSGNEKLFFGSGTQLSVL.